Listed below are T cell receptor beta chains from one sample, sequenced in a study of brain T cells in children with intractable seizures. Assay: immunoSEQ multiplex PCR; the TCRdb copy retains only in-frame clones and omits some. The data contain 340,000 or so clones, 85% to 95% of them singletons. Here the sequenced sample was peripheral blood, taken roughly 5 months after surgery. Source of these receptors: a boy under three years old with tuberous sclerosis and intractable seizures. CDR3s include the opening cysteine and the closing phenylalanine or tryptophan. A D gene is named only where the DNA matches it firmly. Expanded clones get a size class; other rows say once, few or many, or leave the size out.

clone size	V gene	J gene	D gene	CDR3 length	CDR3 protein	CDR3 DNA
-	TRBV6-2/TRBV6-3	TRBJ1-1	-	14	CASSPFKMNTEAFF	TGTGCCAGCAGCCCCTTTAAGATGAACACTGAAGCTTTCTTT
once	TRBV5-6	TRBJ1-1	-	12	CASKPGPGEAFF	TGTGCCAGCAAGCCAGGGCCGGGTGAAGCTTTCTTT
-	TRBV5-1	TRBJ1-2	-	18	CASSLAAIGRADDYGYTF	TGCGCCAGCAGCTTGGCCGCGATAGGTAGGGCCGACGACTATGGCTACACCTTC
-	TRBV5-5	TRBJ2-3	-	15	CASSLVGAGRDTQYF	TGTGCCAGCAGCTTGGTGGGAGCAGGCAGGGATACGCAGTATTTT
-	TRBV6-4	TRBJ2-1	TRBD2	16	CASSDRGTSGRNEQFF	TGTGCCAGCAGTGACAGAGGGACTAGCGGCCGCAATGAGCAGTTCTTC
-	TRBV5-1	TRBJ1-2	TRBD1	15	CASSLPGQGAGGYTF	TGCGCCAGCAGCCTACCGGGACAGGGGGCGGGTGGCTACACCTTC
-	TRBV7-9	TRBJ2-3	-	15	CASSLEVGVTDTQYF	TGTGCCAGCAGCTTAGAGGTGGGAGTCACAGATACGCAGTATTTT
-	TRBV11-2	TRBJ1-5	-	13	CASSQRRDQPQHF	TGTGCCAGCAGCCAAAGGAGGGATCAGCCCCAGCATTTT
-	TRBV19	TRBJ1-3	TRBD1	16	CASRFRDRALGNTIYF	TGTGCCAGTAGATTCCGGGACAGGGCACTTGGAAACACCATATATTTT
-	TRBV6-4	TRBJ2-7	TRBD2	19	CASSDGGGEGSKKFCEQYF	TGTGCCAGCAGTGACGGTGGGGGGGAGGGCAGTAAGAAATTCTGCGAGCAGTACTTC
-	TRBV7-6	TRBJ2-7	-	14	CASSLDPRSDEQYF	TGTGCCAGCAGCCTGGACCCCCGTTCCGACGAGCAGTACTTC
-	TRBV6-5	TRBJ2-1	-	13	CASIQEVGDRRVF	TGTGCCAGCATCCAGGAGGTTGGGGACCGTCGGGTCTTC
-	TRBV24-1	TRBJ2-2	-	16	CATSDHGLGGTGELFF	TGTGCCACCAGTGACCACGGACTGGGCGGAACCGGGGAGCTGTTTTTT
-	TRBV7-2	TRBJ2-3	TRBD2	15	CASSLDSGSTDTQYF	TGTGCCAGCAGCTTAGATAGCGGGAGCACAGATACGCAGTATTTT
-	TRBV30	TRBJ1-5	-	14	CAWSVRAGDQPQHF	TGTGCCTGGAGTGTACGGGCCGGTGATCAGCCCCAGCATTTT
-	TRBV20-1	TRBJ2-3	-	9	CSASATQYF	TGCAGTGCTAGTGCTACGCAGTATTTT
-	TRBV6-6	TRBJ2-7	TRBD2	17	CASSRRRGGGVSYEQYF	TGTGCCAGCAGTCGAAGGCGGGGGGGTGGCGTTTCCTACGAGCAGTACTTC
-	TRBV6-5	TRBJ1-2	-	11	CASSLGTGYTF	TGTGCCAGCAGTTTAGGGACCGGCTACACCTTC
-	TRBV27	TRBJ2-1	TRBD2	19	CASSHAFGLAGPPDNEQFF	TGTGCCAGCAGTCATGCCTTCGGACTAGCGGGGCCCCCAGATAATGAGCAGTTCTTC
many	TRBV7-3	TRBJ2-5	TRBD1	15	CASSPNGDREETQYF	TGTGCCAGCAGCCCTAATGGCGACAGGGAAGAGACCCAGTACTTC
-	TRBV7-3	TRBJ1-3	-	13	CASSSFQGDTIYF	TGTGCCAGCAGCTCCTTTCAGGGAGACACCATATATTTT
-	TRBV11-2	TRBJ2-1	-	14	CASSLVIGGIEQFF	TGTGCCAGCAGCTTAGTTATAGGGGGTATCGAGCAGTTCTTC
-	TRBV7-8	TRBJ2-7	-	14	CATFRDPIPYEQYF	TGTGCCACATTCAGGGACCCTATTCCCTACGAGCAGTACTTC
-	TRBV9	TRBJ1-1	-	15	CASNRDGGRNTEAFF	TGTGCCAGCAACCGAGACGGGGGAAGGAACACTGAAGCTTTCTTT
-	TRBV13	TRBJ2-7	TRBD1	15	CASSPPGTGHYEQYF	TGTGCCAGCAGCCCCCCCGGGACAGGGCACTACGAGCAGTACTTC
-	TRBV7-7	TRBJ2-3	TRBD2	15	CASSLTSGGADTQYF	TGTGCTAGCAGCCTTACTAGCGGGGGGGCAGATACGCAGTATTTT